A selection of T cell receptor beta chains follows, all from one sample in a study of OX40 agonist ivuxolimab in advanced cancers. Method: immunoSEQ multiplex PCR; TCRdb's copy keeps in-frame clones and lacks some. The table shows roughly 15,000 clones, with less than 90% occurring only once. The sample here was CD4+ or CD8+ T cells sorted from blood, taken in a trial of the OX40 agonist ivuxolimab. These TCRs come from an adult with an advanced solid tumor such as melanoma, head and neck, liver or kidney cancer. Both conserved end residues are part of each CDR3. Each record gives: clone size, D gene, CDR3 length, V gene, J gene, CDR3 DNA, CDR3 protein. D genes are given only for firm matches. Size is omitted from some rows. Given values are once, few, many or a class for expanded clones.

-,-,13,TRBV7-9,TRBJ1-1,TGTGCCAGCAGCTTGGGGATGAACACTGAAGCTTTCTTT,CASSLGMNTEAFF
-,-,16,TRBV5-1,TRBJ1-1,TGCGCCAGCAGCTTGGAGACGGGACGGCTGAACACTGAAGCTTTCTTT,CASSLETGRLNTEAFF
-,TRBD2,14,TRBV4-2,TRBJ2-1,TGTGCCAGCAGCCAGCTAGCGGCAGGCAATGAGCAGTTCTTC,CASSQLAAGNEQFF
-,-,14,TRBV7-9,TRBJ1-5,TGTGCCAGCAGCCCCTGGACAGAGGATCAGCCCCAGCATTTT,CASSPWTEDQPQHF
-,-,14,TRBV27,TRBJ2-2,TGTGCCAGCAGTTTACTGGACCCCCTCGGGGAGCTGTTTTTT,CASSLLDPLGELFF
-,-,15,TRBV5-6,TRBJ2-1,TGTGCCAGCAGCTTGGCTGGGGCGGTCCTCAATGAGCAGTTCTTC,CASSLAGAVLNEQFF
-,-,14,TRBV4-1,TRBJ2-7,TGCGCCAGCAGCCTCACGGACGCCTCCTACGAGCAGTACTTC,CASSLTDASYEQYF
-,-,14,TRBV7-9,TRBJ2-3,TGTGCCAGCAGCTTAACGACAGAAAGTGGTACGCAGTATTTT,CASSLTTESGTQYF
-,-,15,TRBV4-3,TRBJ1-1,TGCGCCAGCAGCCAAAGAGAGGGGGGATACACTGAAGCTTTCTTT,CASSQREGGYTEAFF
-,TRBD2,17,TRBV2,TRBJ2-2,TGTGCCAGCAGTGTGGGACTAGCTTTTCTTTTGTACGGGGAGCTGTTTTTT,CASSVGLAFLLYGELFF
-,-,13,TRBV6-4,TRBJ2-5,TGTGCCAGCAGTGACCCTAGTCGGGAGACCCAGTACTTC,CASSDPSRETQYF
-,-,14,TRBV6-6,TRBJ1-2,TGTGCCAGCAGTTACTCGATCAGCTGGGTTGGCTACACCTTC,CASSYSISWVGYTF
-,TRBD2,17,TRBV14,TRBJ2-1,TGTGCCAGCAGCCAAGGTGGGACTAGCGGGGGGAGGTATGAGCAGTTCTTC,CASSQGGTSGGRYEQFF
-,TRBD2,14,TRBV4-3,TRBJ2-4,TGCGCCAGCAGCCAAAGCGGGGGTAATAGCATTCAGTACTTC,CASSQSGGNSIQYF
-,TRBD1,15,TRBV9,TRBJ1-2,TGTGCCAGCAGCGTAGAAGGAGGGGGCGCGGATGGCTACACCTTC,CASSVEGGGADGYTF
-,TRBD2,14,TRBV27,TRBJ2-3,TGTGCCAGCAGTCGGACTAGCGGCACAGATACGCAGTATTTT,CASSRTSGTDTQYF
once,TRBD2,16,TRBV19,TRBJ2-1,TGTGCCAGTAGTTTCATTACTAGCGGGGGGGCAGATGAGCAGTTCTTC,CASSFITSGGADEQFF
-,-,14,TRBV19,TRBJ1-2,TGTGCCCTCGCAACGGGGGGACCTAACTATGGCTACACCTTC,CALATGGPNYGYTF
-,TRBD2,14,TRBV7-2,TRBJ2-7,TGTGCCAGCAGCTTCGGCGGGGGGTCCTACGAGCAGTACTTC,CASSFGGGSYEQYF
-,-,13,TRBV30,TRBJ1-1,TGTGCCTGGAGTATGGACAGGAACACTGAAGCTTTCTTT,CAWSMDRNTEAFF
-,-,14,TRBV5-6,TRBJ2-5,TGTGCCAGCAGCTTGAGTGCCCCCCAAGAGACCCAGTACTTC,CASSLSAPQETQYF
few,TRBD1,14,TRBV7-1,TRBJ2-7,TGTGCCAGCAGCCCGGACAGGGGGCTTGACGAGCAGTACTTC,CASSPDRGLDEQYF
-,-,16,TRBV11-3,TRBJ2-2,TGTGCCAGCAGCTTAGGAATTCACGCGAACACCGGGGAGCTGTTTTTT,CASSLGIHANTGELFF
-,-,15,TRBV4-3,TRBJ1-2,TGCGCCAGCAGCCAAGGGCAGGGCCCTTGGTATGGCTACACCTTC,CASSQGQGPWYGYTF
-,-,12,TRBV4-1,TRBJ2-2,TGCGCCAGCAGCCAAAGGACCGGGGAGCTGTTTTTT,CASSQRTGELFF
-,-,15,TRBV9,TRBJ2-7,TGTGCCAGCAGCGTGACGGGGAATAATCCCTACGAGCAGTACTTC,CASSVTGNNPYEQYF
once,TRBD2,16,TRBV11-2,TRBJ2-1,TGTGCCAGCAGCCCGAGCGGACTAGCGGGATTCAATGAGCAGTTCTTC,CASSPSGLAGFNEQFF
-,-,13,TRBV7-3,TRBJ2-3,TGTGCCAGCAGCTTACTCGGGGGAGATACGCAGTATTTT,CASSLLGGDTQYF
-,TRBD1,15,TRBV19,TRBJ1-1,TGTGCCAGTACCGGGACAGGGGGTTTGGGCACTGAAGCTTTCTTT,CASTGTGGLGTEAFF
once,-,14,TRBV4-3,TRBJ2-3,TGCGCCAGCAGCCAAGATCGGGGGTTAGATACGCAGTATTTT,CASSQDRGLDTQYF
-,-,13,TRBV18,TRBJ1-1,TGTGCCAGCTCACTGCCCGGGACCCCTGAAGCTTTCTTT,CASSLPGTPEAFF
-,TRBD2,15,TRBV10-2,TRBJ2-3,TGCGCCAGCAGTGAACTAGCGGAGACCACAGATACGCAGTATTTT,CASSELAETTDTQYF
-,TRBD1,17,TRBV5-1,TRBJ1-4,TGCGCCAGCAGCTTGGTCCGGGGGACAGGGGGCAGTGAAAAACTGTTTTTT,CASSLVRGTGGSEKLFF
-,-,13,TRBV27,TRBJ1-2,TGTGCCAGCAGTGGCGAACAGGGTCGAGGCTACACCTTC,CASSGEQGRGYTF
-,TRBD2,16,TRBV4-3,TRBJ2-7,TGCGCCAGCAGCCAGTTCCATAGCGGGGGGGCCGACGAGCAGTACTTC,CASSQFHSGGADEQYF
-,-,13,TRBV7-2,TRBJ2-1,TGTGCCAGCAGCTTATGGGCTGGCGATGAGCAGTTCTTC,CASSLWAGDEQFF
-,-,15,TRBV30,TRBJ2-5,TGTGCCTGGAGTCAAAGTCGTAGACAGAAAGAGACCCAGTACTTC,CAWSQSRRQKETQYF
-,-,13,TRBV7-9,TRBJ2-7,TGTGCCAGCAGCTTGACGGCTTCCTACGAGCAGTACTTC,CASSLTASYEQYF
-,TRBD2,16,TRBV7-3,TRBJ2-1,TGTGCCAGCAGCTCCAACCCTAGCGGCCGATCGTGGGAGCAGTTCTTC,CASSSNPSGRSWEQFF
once,TRBD1,15,TRBV2,TRBJ1-1,TGTGCCACCTTAGCCGGGACAGGAATGAACACTGAAGCTTTCTTT,CATLAGTGMNTEAFF
-,-,13,TRBV21-1,TRBJ2-7,TGTGCCAGCAGCAGGGGGGGTCCTTACGAGCAGTACTTC,CASSRGGPYEQYF
-,-,17,TRBV4-3,TRBJ1-1,TGCGCCAGCAGCCAAGATCTCGGACCGAGGTGGAACACTGAAGCTTTCTTT,CASSQDLGPRWNTEAFF
-,-,11,TRBV4-2,TRBJ2-7,TGTGCCAGCAGCCACGGAACCGAGCAGTACTTC,CASSHGTEQYF
-,-,16,TRBV18,TRBJ2-2,TGTGCCAGCTCACCATGGCCCCTCCGCGGCACCGGGGAGCTGTTTTTT,CASSPWPLRGTGELFF
few,TRBD2,15,TRBV6-4,TRBJ2-2,TGTGCCAGCAGTGAAGGCGGGGGTGGCACCGGGGAGCTGTTTTTT,CASSEGGGGTGELFF
-,-,15,TRBV9,TRBJ2-3,TGTGCCAGCAGCGTAGGTCAGGACAGCACAGATACGCAGTATTTT,CASSVGQDSTDTQYF
-,-,15,TRBV5-4,TRBJ2-7,TGTGCCAGCACCTGGGGAACGGGGGCGTCCTACGAGCAGTACTTC,CASTWGTGASYEQYF
-,-,16,TRBV25-1,TRBJ1-1,TGTGCCAGCAGTGAAGACAGCCTTGGGATGAACACTGAAGCTTTCTTT,CASSEDSLGMNTEAFF
-,TRBD1,15,TRBV11-2,TRBJ2-1,TGTGCCAGCAGCTTATTCCGGACAGGGAATAGTGAGCAGTTCTTC,CASSLFRTGNSEQFF
-,-,12,TRBV6-1,TRBJ2-2,TGTGCCAGCAGTCTCAACACCGGGGAGCTGTTTTTT,CASSLNTGELFF
-,TRBD1,15,TRBV30,TRBJ1-2,TGTGCCTGGAGCCACTCCGGGACAGGGTTGAAAGGCTACACCTTC,CAWSHSGTGLKGYTF
-,-,14,TRBV7-6,TRBJ2-7,TGTGCCAGCAGCTTGAGGGGGACGACCTACGAGCAGTACTTC,CASSLRGTTYEQYF
-,-,13,TRBV18,TRBJ1-1,TGTGCCAGCTCACCAGGTTCGGGGGCCGAAGCTTTCTTT,CASSPGSGAEAFF
-,TRBD2,13,TRBV13,TRBJ2-7,TGTGCCAGCAGCACGGGACTAGCGTACGAGCAGTACTTC,CASSTGLAYEQYF
-,TRBD2,16,TRBV7-3,TRBJ2-1,TGTGCCAGCAGCATACTAGCGGGGTTAACCGACAATGAGCAGTTCTTC,CASSILAGLTDNEQFF